This T cell receptor beta chain was identified in a study of monozygotic twins with inflammatory bowel disease. This CDR3 comprises 14 residues. Germline V lookup: CDR1 SEHNR, CDR2 FQNEAQ (reference sequence). Following a re-call of the 5' RACE reads, TCRdb has one entry per CDR3 protein and lacks DNA. The ten most abundant clones cover around 7.6% of a sample with 210,000 or so distinct CDR3 sequences. The clonotype originates from a human donor with ulcerative colitis or Crohn's disease, or a healthy co-twin of an affected twin (not recorded which). The sequenced sample was blood. The rearrangement uses TRBV7-9 and TRBJ1-5; TCRdb lists TRBD1, though no DNA is available to test this call. The CDR3 is CASSQPPLYQPQHF.